This T cell receptor beta chain was captured by sequencing in a study of T-cell memory formation after mild COVID-19. TCRdb itself ran the 5' RACE reads through MiXCR, one entry per CDR3 protein. The data show around 340,000 distinct CDR3 sequences, with over 10% seen just once and around 21% held by the top ten. V dropped 6 bases and J dropped 7; count of bases not matched to a gene: 13. Germline V gene lookup returns CDR1 LGHNA and CDR2 YNFKEQ. The length of the CDR3 is 16 residues. This clonotype was recorded a few times. Sequencing was performed on PBMCs or a T cell subset sorted from them (not recorded which). This receptor was identified in a man aged 18 to 29 who had mild COVID-19 (a few samples of this study predate the infection). Cell type and time point are not known. The rearrangement joins TRBV4-2 to TRBJ2-1; 9 positions match TRBD2. Written as DNA, the CDR3 is TGTGCCAGCAGTTTGTTAGGCGGGGGGGCCGGGAATGAGCAGTTCTTC. Its protein is CASSLLGGGAGNEQFF.